The T cell receptor beta chain under discussion was sequenced for a study of control samples from healthy donors and cancer patients (dated by TCRdb to 2018 to 2021). Concerning this clone: Its cognate antigen has yet to be identified. Per-nucleotide qualities are absent, and no much larger clonotype sits a single base away.

The CDR3 covers 15 residues, taking in both the cysteine and the phenylalanine. The kept DNA is CDR3 alone, 45 bases in frame from the first base. CDR1 and CDR2 are read off the germline V gene (reference sequence) as MNHEY and SMNVEV. Deletion took 5 bases off V and 0 bases off J, with a span of 11 bases between the germline ends. The library was built by means of the immunoSEQ multiplex PCR assay. This immuneACCESS table, as held by TCRdb, lists in-frame sequences with V and J called but not all clones. Of the missing ones, under half trace to an unresolved V gene in checked studies; the others have no known cause. This sample has about 120,000 clones in its table, and about 92% of those were observed once. Around 2.1% of the sample rests with the top ten.

The TCR sequence derives from a woman aged 45 to 65 in good health. The V and J genes are TRBV27 and TRBJ1-5; the D gene is perhaps TRBD1, on 6 matching bases. Sample: blood. CDR3 protein: CASSTGTLSNQPQHF. The bases are TGTGCCAGCAGTACCGGGACACTTAGCAATCAGCCCCAGCATTTT.